The 21 T cell receptor beta chains given below trace back to one sample, sequenced in a study of T cell responses to AZD1222 COVID-19 vaccine. Generated by immunoSEQ multiplex PCR, the TCRdb table keeps only in-frame clones and is missing some. The sample has about 160,000 clones, about nine tenths seen once. The specimen was peripheral blood, collected 28 days after the second AZD1222 dose. Every receptor here comes from an adult who received the AZD1222 COVID-19 vaccine.

This clone has only a few counts. The gene calls are TRBV5-5 and TRBJ1-3; D call uncertain. The germline V and J ends were trimmed by 0 bases and 0 bases, with 13 bases remaining between them. The CDR3 has 17 residues. Looked up from germline, CDR1 is SGHKS and CDR2 is YYEKEE (reference sequence). CDR3 in DNA: TGTGCCAGCAGCTTGGGGAGTGCAAGGTTCTCTGGAAACACCATATATTTT. Translation gives CASSLGSARFSGNTIYF.

V usage is TRBV30 and J usage is TRBJ1-2, with D maybe TRBD1 (5 bases). This CDR3 is built from 15 residues. Trimming took 4 bases from V and 2 from J, leaving 17 bases between them. From germline, CDR1 is GTSNPN and CDR2 SVGIG (reference sequence). The CDR3 sequence: CAWTPTAGYNYGYTF. CDR3 DNA: TGTGCCTGGACCCCTACGGCAGGGTACAACTATGGCTACACCTTC. Together with reference TRBV30 and TRBJ1-2, the CDR3 gives the full variable domain: SQTIHQWPATLVQPVGSPLSLECTVEGTSNPNLYWYRQAAGRGLQLLFYSVGIGQISSEVPQNLSASRPQDRQFILSSKKLLLSDSGFYLCAWTPTAGYNYGYTFGSGTRLTVV.

The rearrangement links TRBV19 to TRBJ2-1, with 10 bases lining up with TRBD2. V lost 3 bases, J lost 6 bases, and 5 bases stayed unmatched. Germline CDR1 and CDR2: LNHDA and SQIVND (reference sequence). The CDR3 spans 15 residues. CDR3 DNA sequence: TGTGCCAGTAGTATGGTGGCTAGCGGGGGCAATGAGCAGTTCTTC. As protein: CASSMVASGGNEQFF.

This chain joins TRBV4-1 and TRBJ2-2, with 11 positions matching TRBD2. Germline-derived CDR1 and CDR2 are MGHRA and YSYEKL. The V gene end was trimmed by 6 bases and the J gene end by 6 bases; junction bases not matched to a gene: 9. This CDR3 has 16 amino acids. CDR3 in amino acids: CASRILAGEVAGELFF. The CDR3 DNA sequence: TGCGCCAGCAGGATACTAGCGGGAGAGGTGGCCGGGGAGCTGTTTTTT.

The J gene is TRBJ1-1, the V gene TRBV19; TRBD1 matches at 9 bases. The CDR3 is made up of 15 amino acids. V dropped 1 base and J dropped 2; count of bases not matched to a gene: 2. Germline V gene sequence: CDR1 LNHDA, CDR2 SQIVND (reference sequence). This CDR3 reads CASSIGDRVNTEAFF. The CDR3, as DNA: TGTGCCAGTAGTATAGGGGACAGGGTTAACACTGAAGCTTTCTTT.

In its sample, this clone was seen a few times. The chain couples TRBV30 to TRBJ1-2; a possible D gene is TRBD1 (6 bases). In germline, CDR1 is GTSNPN, CDR2 SVGIG (reference sequence). The CDR3 runs 16 residues. Trimming removed 0 bases at V and 8 bases at J, with 22 bases between. The DNA for the CDR3 is TGTGCCTGGAGTGTGCCAGGGGCCCCCGGAGTGAGGGGCTACACCTTC. It encodes CAWSVPGAPGVRGYTF.

V is TRBV2 and J is TRBJ2-5; D is ambiguous. V lost 2 bases and J 7 bases, leaving 17 bases between the germline ends. Germline V CDR1 and CDR2: SNHLY, FYNNEI. CDR3 length: 15 amino acids. The CDR3 region is CASSERNRNEGTQYF. In DNA form, the CDR3 reads TGTGCCAGCAGTGAAAGGAACCGGAACGAAGGGACCCAGTACTTC.

This chain links TRBV12-2 with TRBJ1-2; the table calls TRBD1, which could not be checked here. TRBV12-2 is noted as a pseudogene. This CDR3 contains 14 residues. CDR3 amino acids: CASRLAAGDHGYTF. CDR3 in DNA: TGTGCAAGTCGCTTAGCTGCAGGGGATCATGGCTACACCTTC.

This sequence joins TRBV7-6 and TRBJ1-2; a possible D gene is TRBD1 (5 bases). V gave up 5 bases and J gave up 3 bases, with 13 bases separating them. Germline CDR1 SGHVS, CDR2 FNYEAQ. CDR3 length: 14 amino acids. CDR3 sequence reads: CASSPAVGDYGYTF. Written as DNA, the CDR3 is TGTGCCAGCAGCCCCGCGGTAGGGGACTATGGCTACACCTTC.

V gene TRBV5-4 combines with J gene TRBJ1-2; D perhaps matches TRBD1 (5 bases). Trimming took off 2 bases at V and 8 bases at J, with 19 bases between the two ends. The CDR3 loop spans 15 amino acids. Germline assignment: CDR1 SGHNT and CDR2 YYREEE (reference sequence). DNA of the CDR3: TGTGCCAGCAGCTTTGGAGGTGGGCAGGGTCGAGGCTACACCTTC. Translation gives CASSFGGGQGRGYTF.

The V gene is TRBV5-1, the J gene TRBJ2-1; 12 bases align to TRBD2. Germline values: CDR1 SGHRS, CDR2 YFSETQ. CDR3 size: 15 residues. J was trimmed by 6 bases and V by 4 bases; bases with no gene match: 5. The CDR3 is CASSEGLAGGNEQFF. Here the CDR3 DNA reads TGCGCCAGCAGCGAGGGACTAGCGGGTGGCAATGAGCAGTTCTTC.

The chain combines TRBV7-9 with TRBJ1-2; D perhaps matches TRBD1 (5 bases). The germline V gene encodes CDR1 SEHNR and CDR2 FQNEAQ (reference sequence). Trimming left V 2 bases short and J 0 bases short, with 16 bases between. The CDR3 is made up of 17 amino acids. CDR3 residues: CASSLREQDTANYGYTF. The DNA for the CDR3 is TGTGCCAGCAGCTTAAGGGAACAGGACACAGCTAACTATGGCTACACCTTC.

CDR3 region: CASSLPESSEQFF. The CDR3 nucleotides are TGCGCCAGCAGCTTGCCCGAGAGCTCCGAGCAGTTCTTC. This chain connects TRBV5-1 to TRBJ2-1; D is ambiguous. The CDR3 contains 13 residues. Trimming took off 1 base at V and 10 bases at J, with 12 bases between the two ends. Germline-derived CDR1 and CDR2 are SGHRS and YFSETQ.

The CDR3 region has the DNA TGTGCCAGCAGTGAGATCCTTTTTACAGGCGTCGGCTACACCTTC. Translation: CASSEILFTGVGYTF. The rearrangement uses TRBV6-1 and TRBJ1-2; possible D gene TRBD1, 5 bases. In germline, CDR1 is MNHNS, CDR2 SASEGT. There are 15 residues in the CDR3. V was shortened by 3 bases and J by 8 bases, with 19 bases between the two germline ends.

The chain is built from TRBV19 and TRBJ1-1; TRBD1 agrees at 8 bases. The germline V gene encodes CDR1 LNHDA and CDR2 SQIVND (reference sequence). V lost 3 bases and J lost 4; bases outside the gene matches: 7. The CDR3 loop spans 15 amino acids. CDR3 sequence reads: CASSILGQGSTEAFF. DNA of the CDR3: TGTGCCAGTAGTATTCTAGGACAGGGAAGCACTGAAGCTTTCTTT.

This chain joins TRBV7-9 and TRBJ2-7, with a weak D call TRBD2 (6 bases). V was shortened by 0 bases and J by 7 bases, with 13 bases between the two germline ends. The CDR3 runs 14 residues. Germline values: CDR1 SEHNR, CDR2 FQNEAQ (reference sequence). Here the CDR3 reads CASSLAQGRGEQYF. CDR3 in DNA: TGTGCCAGCAGCTTAGCGCAGGGCCGGGGGGAGCAGTACTTC. Based on the CDR3 plus reference TRBV7-9 and TRBJ2-7, the full variable domain is DTGVSQNPRHKITKRGQNVTFRCDPISEHNRLYWYRQTLGQGPEFLTYFQNEAQLEKSRLLSDRFSAERPKGSFSTLEIQRTEQGDSAMYLCASSLAQGRGEQYFGPGTRLTVT.

J is TRBJ2-2 and V is TRBV5-1, with D uncertain. Trimming took off 0 bases at V and 4 bases at J, with 4 bases between the two ends. Germline CDR1 is SGHRS and CDR2 is YFSETQ. The CDR3 totals 13 residues. CDR3 residues: CASSLERTGELFF. The DNA for the CDR3 is TGCGCCAGCAGCTTGGAACGCACCGGGGAGCTGTTTTTT. The full variable domain, completed using reference TRBV5-1 and TRBJ2-2, is KAGVTQTPRYLIKTRGQQVTLSCSPISGHRSVSWYQQTPGQGLQFLFEYFSETQRNKGNFPGRFSGRQFSNSRSEMNVSTLELGDSALYLCASSLERTGELFFGEGSRLTVL.

The chain uses TRBV5-1 and TRBJ1-3, with a weak D call TRBD1 (5 bases). The V end was cut by 1 base, the J end by 11 bases, with 34 bases between. Per the germline V gene, CDR1 is SGHRS and CDR2 is YFSETQ. This CDR3 comprises 20 residues. The CDR3 DNA reads as TGCGCCAGCAGCTTGACCCAACCGGCCGGGGCCCTAAGGATCCCCAAGGCCATATATTTT. Translating gives CASSLTQPAGALRIPKAIYF. Full variable domain (outside the CDR3, taken from reference TRBV5-1 and TRBJ1-3): KAGVTQTPRYLIKTRGQQVTLSCSPISGHRSVSWYQQTPGQGLQFLFEYFSETQRNKGNFPGRFSGRQFSNSRSEMNVSTLELGDSALYLCASSLTQPAGALRIPKAIYFGEGSWLTVV.

The CDR3 DNA reads TGTGCCAGCAGTTACTCGCAGGGGGCGAATTATGGCTACACCTTC. Translated: CASSYSQGANYGYTF. The chain employs TRBV6-5 and TRBJ1-2, with 8 bases matching TRBD1. Germline V gives CDR1 MNHEY, CDR2 SVGAGI. This CDR3 is 15 amino acids long. Trimming at V came to 0 bases and at J to 5 bases, leaving 5 bases not matched to a gene.

This clone was recorded only once. This chain connects TRBV15 to TRBJ2-7, with TRBD1 as a possible D gene (5 bases). CDR3 length equals 15 residues. V was shortened by 5 bases and J by 3 bases, with 17 bases between the two germline ends. Germline V gives CDR1 LNHNV, CDR2 YYDKDF (reference sequence). The CDR3 sequence is CATSGAAGALYEQYF. In nucleotides, the CDR3 is TGTGCCACCAGCGGGGCGGCCGGAGCCCTCTACGAGCAGTACTTC.

The rearrangement uses TRBV2 and TRBJ1-1; 7 nucleotides match TRBD1. Germline-derived CDR1 and CDR2 are SNHLY and FYNNEI. J gave up 0 bases and V 3 bases, and 1 base lay outside the gene matches. This CDR3 region has 14 residues. The CDR3 DNA is TGTGCCAGCAGTGAGACAGGGATGAACACTGAAGCTTTCTTT. This gives the protein CASSETGMNTEAFF.